This TCR beta chain was recovered during a study of T cell responses to AZD1222 COVID-19 vaccine. Study findings and constraints: Recipients of two AZD1222 doses showed rising Spike-specific TCR breadth and depth. Females made up more of the donors, who were largely white British, and clonal diversity may have come out too low. Repertoires were obtained only post-peak T cell response.

Clones were sequenced by immunoSEQ multiplex PCR, and TCRdb holds only the in-frame ones, with some missing. The table shows 150,000 to 200,000 clones, with almost 95% occurring only once. In regard to this clone: Its antigen is unidentified. One end of the junction fails to match germline, which may point to a read error.

CDR1 and CDR2 (germline): SEHNR, FQNEAQ (reference sequence). This CDR3 comprises 13 residues. This specimen was peripheral blood, taken on day 0 of AZD1222 vaccination. This receptor was identified in an adult in good health. The J gene is TRBJ2-1, the V gene TRBV7-9; either TRBD1 or TRBD2 may fit D (5 bases each). CDR3 protein: CASSQTVGGTLVF. CDR3 in DNA: TGTGCCAGCAGCCAAACGGTGGGTGGGACGTTGGTCTTC.